This T cell receptor beta chain was obtained from a study of identical twins. General observations from the study: Analyses of zero insertions could, in part, be confounded by invariant MAIT and iNKT cells. These conclusions were based on statistical analysis (cross-sectional, not following the same donors).

In its sample, this clonotype was seen many times. Its antigen remains unidentified. The CDR3 has 13 amino acids. Germline V gene lookup returns CDR1 SEHNR and CDR2 FQNEAQ (reference sequence). V was shortened by 0 bases and J by 5 bases, with 7 bases between the two germline ends. TCRdb processed the 5' RACE reads anew with MiXCR; each CDR3 protein has one entry. The data hold about 720,000 distinct CDR3 sequences, with more than 6.5% observed a single time. These data also formed part of another study, on yellow fever vaccine responses in identical twins. That report adds: Reportedly, the T cell response mounted by twins to vaccine seemed partly convergent, partly personalized.

The gene calls are TRBV7-9 and TRBJ2-5; perhaps TRBD1 as D (5 bases). The sequence was obtained from a woman under 30 in good health. Sequenced material: PBMCs. CDR3 sequence (DNA): TGTGCCAGCAGCTTAGCTGGGGCGGAGACCCAGTACTTC. This gives the protein CASSLAGAETQYF.